Listed here is a single T cell receptor beta chain. The target antigen is unknown. Germline-derived CDR1 and CDR2 are LGHNA and YSLEER. Between the trimmed V and J ends, which lost 0 bases and 1 base, there was a span of 18 bases. This CDR3 spans 18 amino acids. PCR primers comprised 60 Vbeta and 13 Jbeta primers. The table came from immunoSEQ multiplex PCR; TCRdb's copy has only in-frame clones and leaves some out. Of approximately 58,000 clones listed, 65% to 90% are singletons. The record originates from a study of cytomegalovirus exposure and HLA in healthy donors. Overall study findings and caveats: A missense variant in DCLRE1C was later tied to TCR beta V- and J-gene trimming. In presence/absence analyses, roughly uniform sequencing depth across donors was assumed. A later analysis appeared to link common viral pathogens to several of the most significant clusters.

The gene calls are TRBV4-3 and TRBJ1-1; TRBD1 might be the D (5 bases). The material sequenced was PBMCs. This TCR came from a man under 40 in good health and CMV-seronegative. The DNA of the CDR3 is TGCGCCAGCAGCCAAGAAAAGGAGGGAGGGGCCGCGAACACTGAAGCTTTCTTT. It encodes CASSQEKEGGAANTEAFF.